Sequencing of this TCR beta chain was carried out in a study of T cells after yellow fever vaccination. Study results and caveats: After the booster, approximately 96% of CD4 and 75% to 90% of CD8 primary-response clones were re-detected. Peaking faster, on day 5 versus 15, the secondary response was nonetheless weaker.

The germline CDR1 and CDR2 sequences are DFQATT and SNEGSKA (reference sequence). The CDR3 is made up of 14 amino acids. Germline trimming cut 7 bases from V and 4 bases from J; bases unmatched to any gene: 10. TCRdb re-derived calls from the 5' RACE reads in MiXCR, one entry per CDR3 protein. The repertoire has about 210,000 distinct CDR3 sequences, 3% to 4% of them found once; the top ten carry less than 3.5%. This clonotype was recorded at least ten times. Its antigen is not identified. The origin of this receptor is a man between 18 and 29 years old who received the YFV17D yellow fever vaccine. The J gene is TRBJ2-3, the V gene TRBV20-1; 8 nucleotides match TRBD1. Sequenced here: CD4+ T cells sorted from PBMCs, sampled 10 days after the yellow fever booster vaccination. CDR3 in amino acids: CSVPPGQGADTQYF. The CDR3 DNA reads as TGCAGTGTACCCCCCGGACAGGGTGCAGATACGCAGTATTTT.